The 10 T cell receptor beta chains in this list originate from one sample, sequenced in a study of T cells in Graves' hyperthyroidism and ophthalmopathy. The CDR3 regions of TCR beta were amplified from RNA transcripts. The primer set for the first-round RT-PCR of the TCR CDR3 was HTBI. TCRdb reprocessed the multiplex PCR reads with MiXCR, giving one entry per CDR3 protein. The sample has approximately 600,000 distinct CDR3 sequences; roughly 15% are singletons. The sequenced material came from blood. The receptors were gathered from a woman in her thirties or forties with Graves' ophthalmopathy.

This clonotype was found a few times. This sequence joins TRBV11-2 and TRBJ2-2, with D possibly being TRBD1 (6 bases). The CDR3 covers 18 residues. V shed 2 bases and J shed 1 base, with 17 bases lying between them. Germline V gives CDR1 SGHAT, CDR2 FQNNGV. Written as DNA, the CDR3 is TGTGCCAGCAGCTTAAGGGCCCCCTTGACAGGGAACACCGGGGAGCTGTTTTTT. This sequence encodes CASSLRAPLTGNTGELFF.

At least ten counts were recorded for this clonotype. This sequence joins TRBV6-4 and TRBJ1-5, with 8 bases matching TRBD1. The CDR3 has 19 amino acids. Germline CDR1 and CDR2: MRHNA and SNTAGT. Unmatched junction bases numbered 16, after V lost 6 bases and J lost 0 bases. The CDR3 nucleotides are TGTGCCAGCAGGACAGGGGAACAGGGGGTCCAAAATAGCAATCAGCCCCAGCATTTT. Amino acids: CASRTGEQGVQNSNQPQHF.

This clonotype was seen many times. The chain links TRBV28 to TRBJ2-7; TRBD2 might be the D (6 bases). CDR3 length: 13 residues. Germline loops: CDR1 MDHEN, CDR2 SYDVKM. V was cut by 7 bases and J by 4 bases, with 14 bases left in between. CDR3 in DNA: TGTGCCAGCAACGGGGGAGGACTATACGAGCAGTACTTC. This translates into CASNGGGLYEQYF.

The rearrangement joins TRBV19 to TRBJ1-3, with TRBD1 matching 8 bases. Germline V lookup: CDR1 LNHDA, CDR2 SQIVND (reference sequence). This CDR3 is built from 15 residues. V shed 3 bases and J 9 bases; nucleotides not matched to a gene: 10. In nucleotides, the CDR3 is TGTGCCAGTAGTATTGGCAGGGGGCCTGAAACCACCATATATTTT. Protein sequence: CASSIGRGPETTIYF.

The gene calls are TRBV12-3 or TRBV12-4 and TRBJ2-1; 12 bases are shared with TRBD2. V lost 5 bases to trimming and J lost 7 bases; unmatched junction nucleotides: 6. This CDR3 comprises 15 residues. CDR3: CASSQLAGGVNEQFF. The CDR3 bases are TGTGCCAGCAGTCAACTAGCGGGAGGTGTAAATGAGCAGTTCTTC.

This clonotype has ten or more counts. The CDR3 spells CASSLGDSTQETQYF. In DNA form, the CDR3 reads TGTGCCAGCAGCTTAGGGGACAGCACCCAAGAGACCCAGTACTTC. The chain links TRBV11-1 to TRBJ2-5, with TRBD1 matching 7 bases. The ends lost 1 base at V and 1 base at J; junction bases unmatched: 3. Germline V CDR1 and CDR2: SGHAT, FQDESV (reference sequence). This CDR3 spans 15 amino acids.

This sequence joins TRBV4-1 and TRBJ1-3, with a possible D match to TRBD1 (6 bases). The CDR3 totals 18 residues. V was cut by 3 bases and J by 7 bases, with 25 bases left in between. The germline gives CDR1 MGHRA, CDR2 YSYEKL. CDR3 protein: CASSQIPGTPVGGNTIYF. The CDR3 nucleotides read TGCGCCAGCAGCCAGATCCCCGGGACGCCGGTAGGGGGGAACACCATATATTTT.

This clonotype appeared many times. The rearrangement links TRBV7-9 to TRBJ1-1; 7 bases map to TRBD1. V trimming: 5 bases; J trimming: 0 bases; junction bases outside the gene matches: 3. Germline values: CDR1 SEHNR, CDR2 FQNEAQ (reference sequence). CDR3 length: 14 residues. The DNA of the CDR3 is TGTGCCAGCAGCGCACAGGGGATGAACACTGAAGCTTTCTTT. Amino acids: CASSAQGMNTEAFF.

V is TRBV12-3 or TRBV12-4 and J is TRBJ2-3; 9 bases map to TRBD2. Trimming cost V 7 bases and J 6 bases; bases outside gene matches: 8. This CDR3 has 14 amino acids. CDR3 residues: CASTTLAGVDTQYF. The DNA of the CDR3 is TGTGCCAGCACCACCTTAGCGGGAGTGGATACGCAGTATTTT.

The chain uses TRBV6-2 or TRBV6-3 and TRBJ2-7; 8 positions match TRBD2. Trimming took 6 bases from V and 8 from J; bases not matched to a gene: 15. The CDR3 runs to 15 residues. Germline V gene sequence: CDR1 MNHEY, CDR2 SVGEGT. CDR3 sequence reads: CASRPGGTSPTQQYF. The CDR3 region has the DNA TGTGCCAGCAGGCCCGGCGGGACTAGTCCTACGCAGCAGTACTTC.